This T cell receptor (beta chain) derives from a study of cytomegalovirus exposure and HLA in healthy donors. Primers: 60 Vbeta forward and 13 Jbeta reverse. TCRdb's copy holds only in-frame clones and misses some; the assay was immunoSEQ multiplex PCR. Among roughly 200,000 clones listed, roughly 80% were seen once. Study-wide results and caveats: Versus the approximately 720-donor mean, an Asian-associated ancestry cluster reportedly showed fewer N-insertions in a later analysis. Association of 16,951 TCR beta sequences with HLA alleles was found at 0.05 false discovery rate in a later analysis. An apparent linkage of common viral pathogens to several of the most significant clusters emerged in a later analysis. Most CMV-associated TCR beta chains were later found to appear HLA-restricted.

Only a few counts were recorded for this clone. Its cognate antigen is unknown. V lost 6 bases and J 6 bases, leaving 12 bases between the germline ends. The CDR3 totals 13 residues. Germline lookup yields CDR1 SGHAT and CDR2 FQDESV (reference sequence). The sequence was obtained from a woman between 45 and 65 years old in good health and CMV-seronegative. V is TRBV11-1 and J is TRBJ1-3; D might be TRBD1 (6 bases). The sample consisted of PBMCs. CDR3 nucleotide sequence: TGTGCCAGCAGTAAGGACAGTGCAAACACCATATATTTT. It encodes CASSKDSANTIYF. The whole variable domain, remainder taken from reference TRBV11-1 and TRBJ1-3, is EAEVAQSPRYKITEKSQAVAFWCDPISGHATLYWYRQILGQGPELLVQFQDESVVDDSQLPKDRFSAERLKGVDSTLKIQPAELGDSAMYLCASSKDSANTIYFGEGSWLTVV.